This TCR beta chain stems from a study of metastatic and nonmetastatic thyroid tumors (dated by TCRdb to between 2020 and 2021). At the level of the whole study: For patients with malignant and with benign thyroid disease, the researchers compared repertoires between peripheral blood samples and tumor or nodule tissue samples. The research as a whole found: In both blood and tumor samples, malignant tumors were reported to have significantly higher TCR beta diversity than benign nodules.

No patient had received any treatment before thyroid surgery. The study retrospectively analysed patient clinical samples collected from about 2012 to 2018 using T-cell receptor beta sequencing. Libraries came from PCR. Sequencing was performed on an Illumina HiSeq 4000. The TCR beta-chain CDR3 region of each patient was profiled by high-throughput sequencing. The authors processed their data as follows. Drawing on CDR3 differences between clinicopathological groups, the researchers built a classifier meant to tell apart patients with distant-metastatic papillary thyroid cancer. To measure repertoire diversity the researchers used the Shannon index, while the Morisita-Horn index served to gauge how similar the tumor and blood repertoires were. The public reads were reanalyzed by TCRdb: fastp trimming at Q25, MiXCR alignment, in-frame beta chains only. The V and J calls shown here were made by TCRdb, not taken from the authors' results. A total of some 11,000 clones appear in this sample, 32% of them only once. The ten most abundant clones make up 9.5% to 12% of the sample.

This clone occurred a few times. Its antigen has not been determined. No much larger clone is present one base from it, and per-base qualities are unavailable. V lost 11 bases and J lost 3 bases; the stretch between them is 24 bases long. The germline V gene supplies CDR1 SGHTA and CDR2 FQGNSA. The CDR3 covers 16 residues, taking in both the cysteine and the phenylalanine. The CDR3 DNA has 48 bases and is translated from base 1. Input material: tumor tissue. The clonotype originates from a female donor with papillary thyroid cancer or a benign thyroid nodule (not recorded which). Some clones in this sample may be carry-over from other donors' samples. The chain uses TRBV7-2 and TRBJ2-3, with the D call perhaps TRBD1 or TRBD2, each one matching 6 bases. The bases read TGTGCCGACAGCAGAGGCGGGACAATCACGACAGATACGCAGTATTTT. This gives the protein CADSRGGTITTDTQYF.